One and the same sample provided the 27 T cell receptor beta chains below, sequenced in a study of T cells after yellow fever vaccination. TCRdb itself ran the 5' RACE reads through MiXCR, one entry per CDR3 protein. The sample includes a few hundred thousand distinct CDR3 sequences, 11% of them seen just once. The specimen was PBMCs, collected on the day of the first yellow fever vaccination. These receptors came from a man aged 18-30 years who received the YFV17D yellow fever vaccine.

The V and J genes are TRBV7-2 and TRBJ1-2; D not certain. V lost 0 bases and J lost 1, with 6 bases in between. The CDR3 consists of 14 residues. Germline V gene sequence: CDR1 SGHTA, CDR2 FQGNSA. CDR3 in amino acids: CASSLAADNYGYTF. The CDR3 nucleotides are TGTGCCAGCAGCTTAGCGGCGGATAACTATGGCTACACCTTC. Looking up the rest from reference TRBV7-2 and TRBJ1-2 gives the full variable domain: GAGVSQSPSNKVTEKGKDVELRCDPISGHTALYWYRQSLGQGLEFLIYFQGNSAPDKSGLPSDRFSAERTGGSVSTLTIQRTQQEDSAVYLCASSLAADNYGYTFGSGTRLTVV.

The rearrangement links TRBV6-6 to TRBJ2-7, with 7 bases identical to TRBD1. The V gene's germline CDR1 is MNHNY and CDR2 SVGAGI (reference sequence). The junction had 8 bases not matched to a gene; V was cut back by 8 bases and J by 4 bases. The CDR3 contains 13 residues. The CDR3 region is CASGAGTEYEQYF. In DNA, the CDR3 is TGTGCCAGCGGAGCCGGGACAGAGTACGAGCAGTACTTC.

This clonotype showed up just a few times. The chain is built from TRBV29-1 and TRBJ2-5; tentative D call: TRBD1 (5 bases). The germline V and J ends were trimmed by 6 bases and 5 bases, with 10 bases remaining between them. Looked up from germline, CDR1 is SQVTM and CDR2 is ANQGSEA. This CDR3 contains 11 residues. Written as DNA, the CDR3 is TGCAGCGTCAAGGGGTACGAGACCCAGTACTTC. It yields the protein CSVKGYETQYF.

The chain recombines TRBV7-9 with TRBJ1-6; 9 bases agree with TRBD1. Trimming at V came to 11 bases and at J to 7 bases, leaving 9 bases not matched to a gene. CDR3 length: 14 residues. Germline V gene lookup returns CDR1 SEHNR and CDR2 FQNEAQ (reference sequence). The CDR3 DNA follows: TGTGCCGAACGAGCGGGACAGGGCAATTCACCCCTCCACTTT. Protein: CAERAGQGNSPLHF.

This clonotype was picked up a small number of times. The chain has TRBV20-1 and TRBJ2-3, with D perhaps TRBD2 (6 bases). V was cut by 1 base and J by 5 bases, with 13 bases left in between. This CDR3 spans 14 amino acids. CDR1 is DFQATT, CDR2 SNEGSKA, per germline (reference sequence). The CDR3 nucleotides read TGCAGTGCTAGAGTCGGCGGGGCAAAAGATACGCAGTATTTT. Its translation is CSARVGGAKDTQYF.

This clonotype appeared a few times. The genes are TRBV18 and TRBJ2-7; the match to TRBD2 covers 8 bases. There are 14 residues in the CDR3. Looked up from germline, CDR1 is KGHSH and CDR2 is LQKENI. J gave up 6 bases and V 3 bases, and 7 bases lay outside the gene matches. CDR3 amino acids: CASSPSGGSLEQYF. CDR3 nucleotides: TGTGCCAGCTCACCGAGCGGGGGTTCCCTCGAGCAGTACTTC.

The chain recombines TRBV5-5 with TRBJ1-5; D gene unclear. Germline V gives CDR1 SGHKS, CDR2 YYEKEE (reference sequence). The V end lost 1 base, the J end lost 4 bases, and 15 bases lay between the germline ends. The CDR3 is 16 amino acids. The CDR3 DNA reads TGTGCCAGCAGCTTGACTCTTGTAGGGAGGAATCAGCCCCAGCATTTT. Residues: CASSLTLVGRNQPQHF.

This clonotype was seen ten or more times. CDR3 nucleotide sequence: TGTGCCAGCAGCCGGGACGCCGGGGAGCTGTTTTTT. Amino acids: CASSRDAGELFF. V gene TRBV6-2 or TRBV6-3 combines with J gene TRBJ2-2; TRBD1 or TRBD2 may be the D gene (5 bases each). The CDR3 extends over 12 amino acids. The V gene lost 6 bases and the J gene lost 6 bases, with 8 bases spanning the gap. The germline gives CDR1 MNHEY, CDR2 SVGEGT.

CDR3 DNA: TGTGCCAGCAGCGTAGAGGACATCCCCTCACCCCTCCACTTT. Its protein is CASSVEDIPSPLHF. The V and J genes are TRBV9 and TRBJ1-6; D is perhaps TRBD1 (5 bases). The CDR3 runs 14 residues. The V gene lost 0 bases and the J gene lost 10 bases, with 11 bases spanning the gap. The germline V gene encodes CDR1 SGDLS and CDR2 YYNGEE.

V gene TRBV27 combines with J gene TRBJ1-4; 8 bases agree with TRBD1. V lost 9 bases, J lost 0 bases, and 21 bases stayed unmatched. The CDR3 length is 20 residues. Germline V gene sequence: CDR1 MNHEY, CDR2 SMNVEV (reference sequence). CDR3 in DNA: TGTGCCAGACACATCGACAGGGGACCCAGTCCTAGGGCAACTAATGAAAAACTGTTTTTT. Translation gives CARHIDRGPSPRATNEKLFF.

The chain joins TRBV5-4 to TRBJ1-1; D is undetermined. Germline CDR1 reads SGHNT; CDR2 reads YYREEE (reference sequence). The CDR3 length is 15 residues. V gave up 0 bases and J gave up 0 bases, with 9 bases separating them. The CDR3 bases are TGTGCCAGCAGCTTGGCCCTAGGGATGAACACTGAAGCTTTCTTT. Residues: CASSLALGMNTEAFF.

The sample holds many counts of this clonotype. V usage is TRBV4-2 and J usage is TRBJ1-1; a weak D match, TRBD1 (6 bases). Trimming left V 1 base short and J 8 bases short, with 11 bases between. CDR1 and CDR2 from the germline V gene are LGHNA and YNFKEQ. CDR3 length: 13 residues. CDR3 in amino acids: CASSQGEQGEAFF. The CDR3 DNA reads TGTGCCAGCAGCCAAGGTGAGCAGGGGGAAGCTTTCTTT.

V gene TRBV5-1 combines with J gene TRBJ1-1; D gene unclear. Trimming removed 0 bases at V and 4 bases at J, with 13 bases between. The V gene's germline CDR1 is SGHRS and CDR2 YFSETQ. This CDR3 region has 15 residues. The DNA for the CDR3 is TGCGCCAGCAGCTTGGCCACGGGAGGCGGCACTGAAGCTTTCTTT. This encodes CASSLATGGGTEAFF.

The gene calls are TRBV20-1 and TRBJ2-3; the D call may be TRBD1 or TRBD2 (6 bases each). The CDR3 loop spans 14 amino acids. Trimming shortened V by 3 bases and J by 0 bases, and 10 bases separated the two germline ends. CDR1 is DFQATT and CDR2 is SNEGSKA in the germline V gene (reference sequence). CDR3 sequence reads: CSASLGGSTDTQYF. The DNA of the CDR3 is TGCAGTGCTAGCCTAGGGGGGAGCACAGATACGCAGTATTTT.

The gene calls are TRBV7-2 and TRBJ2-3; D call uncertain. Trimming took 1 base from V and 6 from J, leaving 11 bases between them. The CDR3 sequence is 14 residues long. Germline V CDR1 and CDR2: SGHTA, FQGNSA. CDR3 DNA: TGTGCCAGCAGCTTAGTAGGGTTTGCCGATACGCAGTATTTT. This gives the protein CASSLVGFADTQYF.

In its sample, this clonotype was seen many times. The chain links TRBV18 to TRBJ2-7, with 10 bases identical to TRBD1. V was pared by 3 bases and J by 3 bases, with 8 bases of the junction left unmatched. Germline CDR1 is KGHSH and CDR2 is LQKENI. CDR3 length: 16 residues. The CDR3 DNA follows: TGTGCCAGCTCACCCCCTGGGACAGGGGCCCTCTACGAGCAGTACTTC. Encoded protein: CASSPPGTGALYEQYF.

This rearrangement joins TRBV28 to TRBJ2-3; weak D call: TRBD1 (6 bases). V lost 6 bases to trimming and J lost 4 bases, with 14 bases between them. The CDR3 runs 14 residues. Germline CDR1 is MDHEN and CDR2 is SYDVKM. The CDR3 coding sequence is TGTGCCAGCAGGGGGGCCCCCTCGTCAGATACGCAGTATTTT. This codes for CASRGAPSSDTQYF.

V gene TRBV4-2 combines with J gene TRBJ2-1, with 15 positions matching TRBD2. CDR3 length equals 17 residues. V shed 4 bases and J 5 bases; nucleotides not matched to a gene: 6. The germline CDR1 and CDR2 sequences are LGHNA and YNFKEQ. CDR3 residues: CASSPRTSGGGDNEQFF. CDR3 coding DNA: TGTGCCAGCAGCCCGCGGACTAGCGGGGGGGGGGACAATGAGCAGTTCTTC.

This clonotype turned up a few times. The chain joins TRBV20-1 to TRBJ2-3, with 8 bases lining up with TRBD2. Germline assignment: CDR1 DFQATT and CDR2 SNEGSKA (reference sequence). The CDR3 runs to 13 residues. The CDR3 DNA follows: TGCAGGCCAGGAGCGGGGGACACAGATACGCAGTATTTT. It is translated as CRPGAGDTDTQYF.

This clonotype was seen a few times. The CDR3 DNA reads TGCAGCGTTGCCGGCAGGCCCAATGAGCAGTTCTTC. Translated: CSVAGRPNEQFF. The chain combines TRBV29-1 with TRBJ2-1; D unclear. The CDR3 totals 12 residues. The V end was cut by 4 bases, the J end by 6 bases, with 10 bases between. Germline V CDR1 and CDR2: SQVTM, ANQGSEA.

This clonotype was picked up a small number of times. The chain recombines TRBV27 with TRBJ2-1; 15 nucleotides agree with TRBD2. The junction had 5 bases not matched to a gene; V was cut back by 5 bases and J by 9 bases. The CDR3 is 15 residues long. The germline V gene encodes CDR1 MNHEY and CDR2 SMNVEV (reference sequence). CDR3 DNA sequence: TGTGCCAGCAGTAGGACTAGCGGGGGGGTGAGTGAGCAGTTCTTC. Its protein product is CASSRTSGGVSEQFF.

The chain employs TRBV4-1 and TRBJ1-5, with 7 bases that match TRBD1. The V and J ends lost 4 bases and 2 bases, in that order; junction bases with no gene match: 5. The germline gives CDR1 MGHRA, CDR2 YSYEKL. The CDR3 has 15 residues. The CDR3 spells CASSPLGTGNQPQHF. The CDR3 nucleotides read TGCGCCAGCAGCCCATTGGGGACAGGCAATCAGCCCCAGCATTTT.

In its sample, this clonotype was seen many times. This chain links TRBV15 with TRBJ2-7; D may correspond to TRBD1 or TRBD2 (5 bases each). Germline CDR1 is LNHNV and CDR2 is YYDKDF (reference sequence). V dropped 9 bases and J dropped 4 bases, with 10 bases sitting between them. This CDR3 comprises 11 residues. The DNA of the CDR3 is TGTGCCACTTCGGGGCAGTACGAGCAGTACTTC. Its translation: CATSGQYEQYF.

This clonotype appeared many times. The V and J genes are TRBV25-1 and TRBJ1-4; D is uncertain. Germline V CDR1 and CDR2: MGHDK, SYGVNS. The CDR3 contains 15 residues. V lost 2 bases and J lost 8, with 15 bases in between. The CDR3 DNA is TGTGCCAGCAGTGAAGGAACAGTCAGTGGCGAAAAACTGTTTTTT. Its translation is CASSEGTVSGEKLFF.

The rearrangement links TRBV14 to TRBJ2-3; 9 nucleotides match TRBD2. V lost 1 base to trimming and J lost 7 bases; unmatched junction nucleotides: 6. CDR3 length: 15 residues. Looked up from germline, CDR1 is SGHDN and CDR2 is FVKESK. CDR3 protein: CASSQGLAGLNTQYF. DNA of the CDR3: TGTGCCAGCAGCCAAGGGCTAGCGGGGTTGAATACGCAGTATTTT.

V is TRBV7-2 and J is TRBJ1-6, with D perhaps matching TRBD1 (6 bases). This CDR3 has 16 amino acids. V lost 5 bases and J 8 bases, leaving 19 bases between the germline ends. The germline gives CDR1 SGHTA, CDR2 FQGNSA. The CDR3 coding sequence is TGTGCCAGCAGCCTATCCTACAGGGCTGGGGATTCACCCCTCCACTTT. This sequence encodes CASSLSYRAGDSPLHF.

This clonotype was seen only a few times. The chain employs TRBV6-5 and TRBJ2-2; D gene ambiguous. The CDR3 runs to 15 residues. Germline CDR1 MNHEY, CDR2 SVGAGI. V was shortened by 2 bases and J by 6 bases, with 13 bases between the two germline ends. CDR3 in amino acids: CASSYPLDQPGELFF. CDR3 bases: TGTGCCAGCAGTTACCCTCTAGACCAGCCCGGGGAGCTGTTTTTT.